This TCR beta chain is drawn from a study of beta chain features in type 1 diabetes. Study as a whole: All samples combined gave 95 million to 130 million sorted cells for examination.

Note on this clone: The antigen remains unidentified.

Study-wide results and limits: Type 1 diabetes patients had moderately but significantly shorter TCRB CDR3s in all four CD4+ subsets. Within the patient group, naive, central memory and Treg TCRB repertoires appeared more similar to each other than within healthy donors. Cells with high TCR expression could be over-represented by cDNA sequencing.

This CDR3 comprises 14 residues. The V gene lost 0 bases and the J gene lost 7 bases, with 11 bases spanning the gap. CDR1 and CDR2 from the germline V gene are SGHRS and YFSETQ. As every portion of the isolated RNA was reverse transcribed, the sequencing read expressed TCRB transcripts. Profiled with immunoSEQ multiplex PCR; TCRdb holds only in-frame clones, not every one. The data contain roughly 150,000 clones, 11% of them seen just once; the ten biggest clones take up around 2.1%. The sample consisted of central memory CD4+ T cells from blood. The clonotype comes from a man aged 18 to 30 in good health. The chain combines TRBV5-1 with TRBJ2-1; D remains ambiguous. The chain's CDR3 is CASSLVPGSNEQFF. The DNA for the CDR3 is TGCGCCAGCAGCTTGGTGCCTGGGTCGAATGAGCAGTTCTTC.